This T cell receptor (beta chain) was sequenced during a study of blood T cell repertoires in COVID-19 (dated by TCRdb to about 2020). Turning to the overall study: The collaborator samples originated in the United States, Italy and Spain and spanned the acute and convalescent phases of COVID-19. The prospective study material was composed of cDNA or gDNA derived from T cells, B-cell-depleted T cells, or PBMCs. Deeply sampled blood TCRbeta repertoires from subjects exposed to, actively infected with, or recovered from COVID-19 were included in the dataset. The repertoires were released in a freely available public database meant as a resource for research on the immune response to SARS-CoV-2. Samples came from the ongoing ImmuneRACE study (first 160 participants) plus 1,254 subjects from 6 global collaborators. Sample metadata almost always included a de-identified subject ID, COVID-19 status, age in years and sex. Where HLA class I and class II types were available, the types were taken from metadata supplied by the sample provider, not from assay-based typing. Results and caveats for the whole study, not just this receptor: The amount of clinical and demographic metadata varied by source and participant and was provided uncurated.

Reading from cysteine to phenylalanine, the CDR3 counts 14 amino acids. Only the CDR3 region is kept as DNA, spanning 42 bases read in frame from base 1. V has 6 bases trimmed and J has 7 bases trimmed; junction bases matching no gene number 7. CDR1 and CDR2 were assigned from the germline V gene as MNHEY and SVGEGT. TCRbeta CDR3 regions were amplified from genomic DNA by means of the immunoSEQ Assay, a bias-controlled multiplex PCR. On the study's bioinformatics: The number of nucleated cells in each sample was estimated from the amplification of reference gene primers within the assay. To quantify the absolute abundance of each unique TCRbeta CDR3 rearrangement, sequence reads were collapsed and filtered. For each sample, productive Simpson clonality was calculated as the square root of Simpson's diversity index across productive rearrangements. Drawn from immuneACCESS, this table holds only the in-frame rearrangements with V and J called that TCRdb kept. Clones are partly lost; checked studies trace under half to an unresolved V gene and leave the rest unexplained. Clone size and V and J calls were adopted from that table, with D and trimming inferred from the DNA. For this sample the table gives over 150,000 clones, of which 80% to 85% were detected only once. The top ten clones comprise 8% to 9.5% of the sample.

A remark on this clone: The target of this receptor is not known. Base-call qualities are not available, and no considerably larger clone is one nucleotide away.

Collaborating institutions collected whole blood in K2EDTA tubes following their own protocols. For TCRbeta analysis, collaborators shipped samples in one of three forms: frozen whole blood, isolated PBMCs, or DNA extracted from either of those sample types. The chain was built from TRBV6-2 or TRBV6-3 and TRBJ1-4, with 8 central nucleotides matching TRBD1. The clonotype originates from a woman older than 75 with active or convalescent COVID-19. The material sequenced was peripheral blood. The nucleotide sequence is given as TGTGCCAGCAGCCTCCAGGGGGCCGGTGAAAAACTGTTTTTT. The resulting protein is CASSLQGAGEKLFF.